This passage covers 30 T cell receptor beta chains from one sample sequenced in a study of blood T cell repertoires in COVID-19. Method: immunoSEQ multiplex PCR; TCRdb's copy keeps in-frame clones and lacks some. The sample contains some 62,000 clones, roughly 80% of which appear only once. Sequenced: peripheral blood. These receptors were obtained from a man aged 60 to 75 with COVID-19, enrolled during active disease.

This clone occurred a few times. The chain employs TRBV2 and TRBJ1-2, with D perhaps matching TRBD1 (5 bases). This CDR3 region has 15 residues. CDR1 SNHLY and CDR2 FYNNEI come from the germline V gene. The germline V and J ends were trimmed by 7 bases and 4 bases, with 19 bases remaining between them. DNA of the CDR3: TGTGCCAGCAACGAAGGGGCAGTCCTGGGCTATGGCTACACCTTC. Protein product: CASNEGAVLGYGYTF. Full variable domain (remainder filled in from reference TRBV2 and TRBJ1-2): EPEVTQTPSHQVTQMGQEVILRCVPISNHLYFYWYRQILGQKVEFLVSFYNNEISEKSEIFDDQFSVERPDGSNFTLKIRSTKLEDSAMYFCASNEGAVLGYGYTFGSGTRLTVV.

The chain combines TRBV12-3 or TRBV12-4 with TRBJ2-1, with D unclear. The CDR3 spans 12 residues. V lost 1 base and J 11 bases, leaving 9 bases between the germline ends. The CDR3 nucleotides are TGTGCCAGCAGTTTAGTCCCCCTACAGCAGTTCTTC. Encoded protein: CASSLVPLQQFF.

The V call is TRBV18, the J call TRBJ2-1; TRBD2 matches 8 bases. The CDR3 is 17 amino acids. Trimming cost V 0 bases and J 0 bases; bases outside gene matches: 4. Germline CDR1 reads KGHSH; CDR2 reads LQKENI. CDR3 in amino acids: CASSPPGSGTSYNEQFF. CDR3 nucleotides: TGTGCCAGCTCACCACCGGGTAGCGGGACCTCCTACAATGAGCAGTTCTTC.

V usage is TRBV5-1 and J usage is TRBJ1-2; TRBD1 agrees at 10 bases. The V and J ends lost 4 bases and 2 bases, in that order; junction bases with no gene match: 5. Germline-derived CDR1 and CDR2 are SGHRS and YFSETQ. The length of the CDR3 is 15 residues. CDR3 DNA: TGCGCCAGCAGCCAGACAGGGGGCGAGAACTATGGCTACACCTTC. It yields the protein CASSQTGGENYGYTF.

This clone has a handful of counts. The chain is built from TRBV5-1 and TRBJ2-3; TRBD1 matches 8 bases. The junction had 5 bases not matched to a gene; V was cut back by 4 bases and J by 4 bases. The germline V gene has CDR1 SGHRS and CDR2 YFSETQ. This CDR3 has 14 residues. In DNA form, the CDR3 reads TGCGCCAGCAGCCTACAGGGGGGCGCAGATACGCAGTATTTT. Protein sequence: CASSLQGGADTQYF.

This chain joins TRBV30 and TRBJ1-1, with TRBD1 matching over 9 bases. Unmatched junction bases numbered 6, after V lost 4 bases and J lost 0 bases. Germline-derived CDR1 and CDR2 are GTSNPN and SVGIG (reference sequence). CDR3 size: 15 residues. CDR3 sequence (DNA): TGTGCCTGGATGGGGACAGGGTTTATGAACACTGAAGCTTTCTTT. Translated: CAWMGTGFMNTEAFF.

The chain carries TRBV19 and TRBJ1-5; no reliable D call. V lost 5 bases to trimming and J lost 9 bases, with 11 bases between them. Germline values: CDR1 LNHDA, CDR2 SQIVND (reference sequence). This CDR3 contains 12 residues. CDR3 in amino acids: CASSVTRGPQHF. CDR3 in DNA: TGTGCCAGTAGTGTTACACGGGGGCCCCAGCATTTT.

The rearrangement joins TRBV6-5 to TRBJ2-7; D ambiguous. V was shortened by 6 bases and J by 0 bases, with 9 bases between the two germline ends. CDR3 length: 13 amino acids. Germline V lookup: CDR1 MNHEY, CDR2 SVGAGI. CDR3 region: CASRPDTSYEQYF. The CDR3 coding sequence is TGTGCCAGCAGACCCGACACCTCCTACGAGCAGTACTTC.

In its sample, this clone was seen once. The germline gene is not matched at one end of the junction; a read error may be the cause. The V and J genes are TRBV30 and TRBJ2-1; D gene ambiguous. CDR1 and CDR2 (germline): GTSNPN, SVGIG (reference sequence). This CDR3 comprises 11 residues. In DNA, the CDR3 is TGTGCCTGGAGTGTCTACGATGAGCAGTTCTTC. Translating it yields CAWSVYDEQFF.

The V and J genes are TRBV10-1 and TRBJ2-5; perhaps TRBD2 as D (5 bases). CDR1 is WNHNN, CDR2 SYGVQD, per germline (reference sequence). With 4 bases removed from V and 2 bases from J, the gap between germline ends came to 14 bases. The CDR3 length is 15 residues. CDR3 loop: CASSASRTLQETQYF. The DNA for the CDR3 is TGCGCCAGCAGTGCGTCCAGGACTCTACAAGAGACCCAGTACTTC.

The gene calls are TRBV7-2 and TRBJ2-5; 12 bases align to TRBD2. Per the germline V gene, CDR1 is SGHTA and CDR2 is FQGNSA. The trim removed 5 bases at V and 3 bases at J, leaving 4 bases unmatched. The CDR3 extends over 15 amino acids. For the CDR3, the DNA is TGTGCCAGCAGCCATCGGACTAGCGGGAAAGAGACCCAGTACTTC. Translated: CASSHRTSGKETQYF.

This clone appeared a few times. This chain uses TRBV5-1 with TRBJ2-1; possibly TRBD1 for D (7 bases). Looked up from germline, CDR1 is SGHRS and CDR2 is YFSETQ. Trimming shortened V by 2 bases and J by 8 bases, and 17 bases separated the two germline ends. CDR3 size: 15 residues. The CDR3, as DNA: TGCGCCAGCAGCTTCCAGGGGGGCCAGGGCGATGAGCAGTTCTTC. It specifies CASSFQGGQGDEQFF.

The genes are TRBV28 and TRBJ2-7; 8 nucleotides agree with TRBD2. V was clipped by 2 bases and J by 2 bases; unmatched bases: 8. The germline CDR1 and CDR2 sequences are MDHEN and SYDVKM. The CDR3 consists of 16 residues. CDR3: CASSLASSGETYEQYF. Written as DNA, the CDR3 is TGTGCCAGCAGTTTAGCAAGTAGCGGGGAGACCTACGAGCAGTACTTC. Supplemented by reference TRBV28 and TRBJ2-7, the full variable domain reads DVKVTQSSRYLVKRTGEKVFLECVQDMDHENMFWYRQDPGLGLRLIYFSYDVKMKEKGDIPEGYSVSREKKERFSLILESASTNQTSMYLCASSLASSGETYEQYFGPGTRLTVT.

The V call is TRBV19, the J call TRBJ2-5, with 14 bases lining up with TRBD2. The CDR3 runs to 16 residues. Germline CDR1 LNHDA, CDR2 SQIVND (reference sequence). The trim removed 5 bases at V and 3 bases at J, leaving 5 bases unmatched. The CDR3 reads CASSDPGLAGEETQYF. CDR3 bases: TGTGCCAGTAGTGACCCGGGACTAGCGGGGGAAGAGACCCAGTACTTC.

The rearrangement links TRBV18 to TRBJ1-4, with D perhaps TRBD1 (6 bases). Trimming stripped 6 bases from V and 5 bases from J, with 19 bases between. Germline V gene data show CDR1 as KGHSH and CDR2 as LQKENI. The CDR3 length is 16 residues. The CDR3, as DNA: TGTGCCAGCTCGCTTGGCCCGGGACAAGCGAATGAAAAACTGTTTTTT. Its translation: CASSLGPGQANEKLFF.

This clone was counted a single time. The chain carries TRBV7-9 and TRBJ2-5; TRBD2 aligns across 11 bases. V trimming: 5 bases; J trimming: 4 bases; junction bases outside the gene matches: 9. This CDR3 region has 16 residues. Germline V gives CDR1 SEHNR, CDR2 FQNEAQ (reference sequence). In DNA, the CDR3 is TGTGCCAGCAGCGATCGTTTGACTAGCGGGATAGAGACCCAGTACTTC. Amino acid sequence: CASSDRLTSGIETQYF.

J is TRBJ2-5 and V is TRBV10-1; no firm D call. The CDR3 has 13 residues. CDR1 and CDR2 from the germline V gene are WNHNN and SYGVQD (reference sequence). The V end lost 2 bases, the J end lost 5 bases, and 9 bases lay between the germline ends. Here the CDR3 DNA reads TGCGCCAGCAGTGAGGCGGTCCCTGAGACCCAGTACTTC. It specifies CASSEAVPETQYF.

This chain uses TRBV7-9 with TRBJ1-5; 8 bases are shared with TRBD1. The CDR3 loop spans 14 amino acids. V trimming: 4 bases; J trimming: 7 bases; junction bases outside the gene matches: 6. Germline CDR1 SEHNR, CDR2 FQNEAQ (reference sequence). CDR3 DNA: TGTGCCAGCAGCTCGCAGGGGGCTGGACAGCCCCAGCATTTT. It translates to CASSSQGAGQPQHF.

The chain combines TRBV14 with TRBJ1-6; a possible D gene is TRBD1 (5 bases). V was clipped by 0 bases and J by 9 bases, with 12 bases between them. The CDR3 totals 15 residues. Germline V gene lookup returns CDR1 SGHDN and CDR2 FVKESK. The CDR3 nucleotides are TGTGCCAGCAGCCAAGATGCAGGGCCGGGTTCACCCCTCCACTTT. Translating gives CASSQDAGPGSPLHF.

The genes are TRBV27 and TRBJ1-2; D is uncertain. CDR3 length equals 13 residues. Trimming pared 2 bases from V and 4 bases from J, leaving 8 bases between. CDR1 and CDR2 (germline): MNHEY, SMNVEV (reference sequence). The CDR3 here is CASSLRYSYGYTF. CDR3 sequence (DNA): TGTGCCAGCAGTTTACGGTACAGCTATGGCTACACCTTC.

The V gene is TRBV28, the J gene TRBJ1-1, with TRBD1 matching over 9 bases. V dropped 3 bases and J dropped 7; count of bases not matched to a gene: 9. This CDR3 contains 15 residues. CDR1 and CDR2 from the germline V gene are MDHEN and SYDVKM. CDR3: CASSLGGQGRGEAFF. For the CDR3, the DNA is TGTGCCAGCAGTTTGGGGGGACAGGGCCGGGGTGAAGCTTTCTTT.

This rearrangement joins TRBV23-1 to TRBJ2-1; D call uncertain. TRBV23-1 is flagged as an ORF with uncertain function. V gave up 0 bases and J gave up 10 bases, with 7 bases separating them. This CDR3 has 12 amino acids. CDR3 DNA: TGCGCCAGCAGTCAATCCTTCAGGGAGCAGTTCTTC. Protein product: CASSQSFREQFF.

This chain links TRBV10-3 with TRBJ2-7; 10 nucleotides agree with TRBD1. With 4 bases clipped from V and 5 bases from J, the junction kept 2 bases outside the gene matches. The CDR3 length is 13 residues. The V gene's germline CDR1 is ENHRY and CDR2 SYGVKD. CDR3 in amino acids: CAISGQGANEQYF. The CDR3 DNA is TGTGCCATCAGTGGACAGGGGGCGAACGAGCAGTACTTC.

The rearrangement links TRBV7-2 to TRBJ2-6; weak D call: TRBD2 (5 bases). The CDR3 spans 16 residues. V was pared by 5 bases and J by 0 bases, with 11 bases between. The germline gives CDR1 SGHTA, CDR2 FQGNSA. The chain's CDR3 is CASSPSGLSGANVLTF. The CDR3 DNA reads as TGTGCCAGCAGCCCAAGCGGCCTCTCTGGGGCCAACGTCCTGACTTTC.

This rearrangement joins TRBV28 to TRBJ2-1, with TRBD1 as a possible D gene (5 bases). Looked up from germline, CDR1 is MDHEN and CDR2 is SYDVKM. This CDR3 comprises 14 residues. Trimming removed 8 bases from V and 2 bases from J, with 13 bases in between. This CDR3 is CASRLAGTYNEQFF. The CDR3 DNA reads as TGTGCCAGCCGCCTGGCAGGGACCTACAATGAGCAGTTCTTC.

DNA for the CDR3: TGCAGCGTTGAAGATAGGACAGGCGGTACCCTCCACTTT. This gives the protein CSVEDRTGGTLHF. V and J are TRBV29-1 and TRBJ1-6; 7 positions match TRBD1. Trimming took 0 bases from V and 14 from J; bases not matched to a gene: 7. CDR3 size: 13 residues. In germline, CDR1 is SQVTM, CDR2 ANQGSEA.

This chain joins TRBV5-1 and TRBJ2-5, with a tentative D call TRBD1 (7 bases). The germline V gene encodes CDR1 SGHRS and CDR2 YFSETQ. The CDR3 has 15 residues. The V end lost 4 bases, the J end lost 4 bases, and 17 bases lay between the germline ends. The chain's CDR3 is CASSPTGEVGETQYF. The CDR3 coding sequence is TGCGCCAGCAGCCCAACAGGGGAGGTGGGAGAGACCCAGTACTTC.

The gene calls are TRBV7-3 and TRBJ2-5, with 10 bases aligning to TRBD2. V lost 3 bases and J lost 7; bases outside the gene matches: 8. This CDR3 comprises 15 residues. CDR1 and CDR2 (germline): SGHTA, FQGTGA. This chain's CDR3 is CASSFLASGGGTQYF. The CDR3 DNA follows: TGTGCCAGCAGCTTCCTTGCTAGCGGGGGTGGGACCCAGTACTTC.

The chain combines TRBV5-4 with TRBJ2-1; 7 bases are shared with TRBD2. V lost 2 bases and J lost 0; bases outside the gene matches: 5. This CDR3 comprises 16 residues. Germline V gene lookup returns CDR1 SGHNT and CDR2 YYREEE (reference sequence). The chain's CDR3 is CASSLPSGSSYNEQFF. The DNA of the CDR3 is TGTGCCAGCAGCTTACCTAGCGGATCCTCCTACAATGAGCAGTTCTTC.

This chain links TRBV11-2 with TRBJ2-7; 7 positions match TRBD2. The CDR3 spans 13 residues. CDR1 is SGHAT, CDR2 FQNNGV, per germline. Trimming at V came to 1 base and at J to 5 bases, leaving 2 bases not matched to a gene. CDR3 sequence: CASSLGGGNEQYF. CDR3 in DNA: TGTGCCAGCAGCTTAGGGGGGGGAAACGAGCAGTACTTC.